These T cell receptor beta chains were read from a single sample in a study of blood T cell repertoires in COVID-19. The table came from immunoSEQ multiplex PCR; TCRdb's copy has only in-frame clones and leaves some out. Of about 200,000 clones detected, more than 80% appear once; the ten largest clones hold 1.2%. Sequencing was performed on PBMCs or T cells enriched from blood (not recorded which). The receptors come from a man aged 30 to 45 who had recovered from COVID-19. Each CDR3 is given without its conserved first and last residue. The order of the fields is J gene, V gene, CDR3 protein.

J: TRBJ2-7; V: TRBV30; CDR3: AWSAGQGNEQY
J: TRBJ2-2; V: TRBV9; CDR3: ASSYRDRGRGGTGELF
J: TRBJ2-2; V: TRBV5-5; CDR3: ASSLTGNTGELF
J: TRBJ1-3; V: TRBV30; CDR3: AWSVLDRSSGNTIY
J: TRBJ2-7; V: TRBV27; CDR3: ASSLLAGVYEQY
J: TRBJ2-7; V: TRBV14; CDR3: ASSLRTGQAASEQY
J: TRBJ1-2; V: TRBV19; CDR3: ASIQVGSGYT
J: TRBJ2-1; V: TRBV28; CDR3: ASSLDSEYEQF
J: TRBJ1-4; V: TRBV18; CDR3: ASSPPAEGSEKLF
J: TRBJ1-2; V: TRBV29-1; CDR3: SVSPRGPYGYT
J: TRBJ1-2; V: TRBV25-1; CDR3: ASSAAGGLNYGYT
J: TRBJ2-1; V: TRBV11-3; CDR3: ASSFSDYNEQF
J: TRBJ2-5; V: TRBV10-3; CDR3: AISESLAQETQY
J: TRBJ2-2; V: TRBV11-3; CDR3: ASSLRTGSTGELF
J: TRBJ1-3; V: TRBV4-2; CDR3: ASSQDRPLGVGNTIY
J: TRBJ2-2; V: TRBV7-8; CDR3: ASSLFPGHTGELF
J: TRBJ2-6; V: TRBV18; CDR3: ASSPNPGPSSGYGGANVLT
J: TRBJ2-2; V: TRBV9; CDR3: ASSEGIAGAPNTGELF
J: TRBJ2-5; V: TRBV7-8; CDR3: ASSLNGQGLRETQY
J: TRBJ1-5; V: TRBV15; CDR3: ATSGQLHQPQH
J: TRBJ1-3; V: TRBV30; CDR3: AWSREVISSGNTIY
J: TRBJ1-2; V: TRBV30; CDR3: ASPTPNYGYT
J: TRBJ1-2; V: TRBV4-3; CDR3: ASSQDRTDYGYT
J: TRBJ2-7; V: TRBV3-1/TRBV3-2; CDR3: ASAPRQNYEQY
J: TRBJ1-6; V: TRBV4-1; CDR3: ASSQDRGGSPLH
J: TRBJ1-2; V: TRBV27; CDR3: ASSSGGYGYT
J: TRBJ1-2; V: TRBV29-1; CDR3: SVVWRGNYGYT
J: TRBJ2-3; V: TRBV27; CDR3: ASGLAGAVGLQY
J: TRBJ2-5; V: TRBV18; CDR3: ASSRSGGETQY
J: TRBJ1-3; V: TRBV14; CDR3: ASSQEDSLSGNTIY
J: TRBJ1-4; V: TRBV6-2/TRBV6-3; CDR3: ASSPRANEKLF
J: TRBJ1-5; V: TRBV2; CDR3: ASSALSGNQPQH
J: TRBJ2-1; V: TRBV5-1; CDR3: ASSLASGRAGNEQF
J: TRBJ1-1; V: TRBV5-1; CDR3: ASSLGDPSGTEAF
J: TRBJ2-7; V: TRBV11-2; CDR3: ASSLSQGRGLYEQY
J: TRBJ2-2; V: TRBV7-6; CDR3: ASSSGLAGAPGELF
J: TRBJ2-3; V: TRBV4-1; CDR3: ASSQNRGADTQY
J: TRBJ2-6; V: TRBV5-1; CDR3: ASSPYLARGQLFSGANVLT